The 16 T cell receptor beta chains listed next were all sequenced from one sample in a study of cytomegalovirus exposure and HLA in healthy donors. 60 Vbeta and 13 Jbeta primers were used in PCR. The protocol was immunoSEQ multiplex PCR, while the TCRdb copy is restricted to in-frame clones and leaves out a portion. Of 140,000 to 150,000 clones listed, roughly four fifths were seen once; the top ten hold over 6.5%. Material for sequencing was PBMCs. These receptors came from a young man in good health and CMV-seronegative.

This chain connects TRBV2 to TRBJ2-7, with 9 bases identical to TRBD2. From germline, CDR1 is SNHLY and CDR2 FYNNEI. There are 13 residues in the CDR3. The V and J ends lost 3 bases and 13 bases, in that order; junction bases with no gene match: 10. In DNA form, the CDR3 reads TGTGCCAGCAGTGAGGATACAGCGGGAGGTCCTTACTTC. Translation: CASSEDTAGGPYF.

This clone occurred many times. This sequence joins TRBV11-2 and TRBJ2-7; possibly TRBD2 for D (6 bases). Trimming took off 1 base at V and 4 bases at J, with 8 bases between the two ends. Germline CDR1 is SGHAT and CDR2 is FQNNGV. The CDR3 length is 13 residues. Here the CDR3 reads CASSLAGEYEQYF. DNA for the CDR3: TGTGCCAGCAGCTTAGCGGGGGAATACGAGCAGTACTTC.

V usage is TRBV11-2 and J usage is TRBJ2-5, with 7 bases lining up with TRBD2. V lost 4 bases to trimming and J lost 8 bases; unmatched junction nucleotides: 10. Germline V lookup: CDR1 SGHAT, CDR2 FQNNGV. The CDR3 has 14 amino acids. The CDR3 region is CASSSLRGSLTQYF. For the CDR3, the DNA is TGTGCCAGCAGCTCCCTCCGCGGGAGTCTCACCCAGTACTTC.

Here the CDR3 DNA reads TGTGCCAGCAGCCAGACTAGCGGCGCTTCCTACGAGCAGTACTTC. The encoded protein is CASSQTSGASYEQYF. This chain connects TRBV5-4 to TRBJ2-7, with TRBD2 identical over 9 bases. The CDR3 length is 15 residues. V lost 4 bases to trimming and J lost 1 base; unmatched junction nucleotides: 6. Germline V gene sequence: CDR1 SGHNT, CDR2 YYREEE (reference sequence).

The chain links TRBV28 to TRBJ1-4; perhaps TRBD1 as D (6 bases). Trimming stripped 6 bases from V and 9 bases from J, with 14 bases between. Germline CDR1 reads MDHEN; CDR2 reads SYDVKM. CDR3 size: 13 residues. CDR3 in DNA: TGTGCCAGCAGACTTAACCAGGGGAAAAAACTGTTTTTT. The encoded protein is CASRLNQGKKLFF.

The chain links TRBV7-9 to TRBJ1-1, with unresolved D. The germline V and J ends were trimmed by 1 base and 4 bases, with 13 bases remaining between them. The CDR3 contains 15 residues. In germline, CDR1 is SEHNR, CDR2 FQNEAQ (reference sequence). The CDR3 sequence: CASSLEGGWSTEAFF. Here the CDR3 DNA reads TGTGCCAGCAGCTTAGAGGGCGGGTGGAGCACTGAAGCTTTCTTT.

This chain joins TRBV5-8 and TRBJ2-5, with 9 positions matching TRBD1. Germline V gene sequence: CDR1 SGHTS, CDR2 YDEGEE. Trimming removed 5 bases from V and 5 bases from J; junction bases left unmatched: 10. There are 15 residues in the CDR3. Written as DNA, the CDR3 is TGTGCCAGCAGTTGGGACAGGGATCGTATGGAGACCCAGTACTTC. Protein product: CASSWDRDRMETQYF.

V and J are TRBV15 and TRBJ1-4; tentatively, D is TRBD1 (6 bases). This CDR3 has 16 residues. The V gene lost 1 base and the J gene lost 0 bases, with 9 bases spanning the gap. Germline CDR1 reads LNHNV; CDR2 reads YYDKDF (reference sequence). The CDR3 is CATSRVRGATNEKLFF. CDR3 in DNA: TGTGCCACCAGCAGAGTCAGGGGTGCAACTAATGAAAAACTGTTTTTT. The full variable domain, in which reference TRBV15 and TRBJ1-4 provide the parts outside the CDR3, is DAMVIQNPRYQVTQFGKPVTLSCSQTLNHNVMYWYQQKSSQAPKLLFHYYDKDFNNEADTPDNFQSRRPNTSFCFLDIRSPGLGDTAMYLCATSRVRGATNEKLFFGSGTQLSVL.

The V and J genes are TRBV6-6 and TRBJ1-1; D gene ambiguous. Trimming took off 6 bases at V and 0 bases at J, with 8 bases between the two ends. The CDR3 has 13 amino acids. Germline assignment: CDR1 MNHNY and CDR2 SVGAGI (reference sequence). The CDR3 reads CASRKHLNTEAFF. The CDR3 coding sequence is TGTGCCAGCAGGAAGCACTTGAACACTGAAGCTTTCTTT.

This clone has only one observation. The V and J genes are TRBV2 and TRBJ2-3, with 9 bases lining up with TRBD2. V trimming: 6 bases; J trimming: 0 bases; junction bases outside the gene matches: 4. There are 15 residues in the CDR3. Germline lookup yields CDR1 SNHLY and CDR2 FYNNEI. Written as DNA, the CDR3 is TGTGCCAGCAGCCAGCGGGGGGCTAGCACAGATACGCAGTATTTT. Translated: CASSQRGASTDTQYF.

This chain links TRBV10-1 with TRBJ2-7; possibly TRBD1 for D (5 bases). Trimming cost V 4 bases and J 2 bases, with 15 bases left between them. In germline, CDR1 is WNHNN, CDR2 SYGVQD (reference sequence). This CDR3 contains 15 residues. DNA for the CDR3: TGCGCCAGCAGTGCAGGCGCAGGGATAACCTACGAGCAGTACTTC. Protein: CASSAGAGITYEQYF.

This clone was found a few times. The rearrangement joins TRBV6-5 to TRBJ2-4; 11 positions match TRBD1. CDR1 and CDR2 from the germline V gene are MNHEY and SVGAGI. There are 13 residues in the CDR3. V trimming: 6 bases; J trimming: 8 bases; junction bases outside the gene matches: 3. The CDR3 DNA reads TGTGCCAGCAGCTCGGACAGGGGGCACATTCAGTACTTC. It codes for CASSSDRGHIQYF.

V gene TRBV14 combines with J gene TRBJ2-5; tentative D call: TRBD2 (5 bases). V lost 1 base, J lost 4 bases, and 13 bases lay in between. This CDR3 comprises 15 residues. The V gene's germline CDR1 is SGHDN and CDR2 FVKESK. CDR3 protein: CASSQGVATVETQYF. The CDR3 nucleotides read TGTGCCAGCAGCCAAGGGGTAGCGACTGTAGAGACCCAGTACTTC.

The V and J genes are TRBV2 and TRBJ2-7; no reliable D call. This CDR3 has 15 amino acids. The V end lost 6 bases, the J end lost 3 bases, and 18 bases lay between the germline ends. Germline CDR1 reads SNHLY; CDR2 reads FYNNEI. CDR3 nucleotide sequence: TGTGCCAGCAGCGAGGCTCAAGGAATATTCTACGAGCAGTACTTC. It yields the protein CASSEAQGIFYEQYF.

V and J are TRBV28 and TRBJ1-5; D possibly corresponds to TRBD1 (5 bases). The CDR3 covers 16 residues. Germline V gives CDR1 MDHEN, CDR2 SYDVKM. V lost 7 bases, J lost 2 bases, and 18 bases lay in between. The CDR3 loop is CASISSTTARNQPQHF. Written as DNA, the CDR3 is TGTGCCAGCATCAGTAGCACGACAGCTCGCAATCAGCCCCAGCATTTT.

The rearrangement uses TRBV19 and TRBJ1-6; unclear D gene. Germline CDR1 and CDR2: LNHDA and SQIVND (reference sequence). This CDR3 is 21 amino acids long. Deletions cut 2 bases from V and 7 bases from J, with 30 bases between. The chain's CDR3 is CASSIFLSVGAASIQNSPLHF. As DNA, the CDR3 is TGTGCCAGTAGTATATTTTTGTCTGTTGGCGCGGCGTCGATTCAGAATTCACCCCTCCACTTT.